The 31 T cell receptor beta chains below were found in one sample sequenced in a study of T-cell memory formation after mild COVID-19. MiXCR, applied by TCRdb to the 5' RACE reads, yields one record per CDR3 protein. Among roughly 410,000 distinct CDR3 sequences listed, 24% were seen once. Sample: PBMCs or a T cell subset sorted from them (not recorded which). These receptors came from an adult woman who had mild COVID-19 (a few samples of this study predate the infection). Cell type and time point are not known.

This clonotype was found a few times. V and J are TRBV12-3 or TRBV12-4 and TRBJ2-2; TRBD1 might be the D (5 bases). Trimming removed 5 bases from V and 4 bases from J, with 11 bases in between. The length of the CDR3 is 14 residues. The CDR3 DNA reads TGTGCCAGCAGTAGTAATAGGGGCACCGGGGAGCTGTTTTTT. Its translation is CASSSNRGTGELFF.

This clonotype was detected many times. V usage is TRBV7-2 and J usage is TRBJ2-1, with 9 bases identical to TRBD2. Unmatched junction bases numbered 5, after V lost 4 bases and J lost 4 bases. CDR1 is SGHTA, CDR2 FQGNSA, per germline. The CDR3 has 15 residues. The CDR3 nucleotides are TGTGCCAGCAGCTCTAGCGGGGAGCCATACAATGAGCAGTTCTTC. It codes for CASSSSGEPYNEQFF.

This sequence joins TRBV6-5 and TRBJ2-2; no definite D call. Germline-derived CDR1 and CDR2 are MNHEY and SVGAGI. V shed 4 bases and J shed 6 bases, with 9 bases lying between them. The CDR3 runs to 13 residues. The CDR3 coding sequence is TGTGCCAGCAGTTCCCTTGGGGCCGGGGAGCTGTTTTTT. It specifies CASSSLGAGELFF.

In this sample, this clonotype turned up a few times. The chain links TRBV20-1 to TRBJ2-5; D is possibly TRBD1 (6 bases). In germline, CDR1 is DFQATT, CDR2 SNEGSKA (reference sequence). The CDR3 covers 15 residues. V was shortened by 3 bases and J by 7 bases, with 21 bases between the two germline ends. CDR3 bases: TGCAGTGCTAGGAGAGTCGACAGGCCTCTCAGGACCCAGTACTTC. Translation: CSARRVDRPLRTQYF.

V is TRBV7-6 and J is TRBJ1-3; D is undetermined. V lost 0 bases and J lost 7, with 10 bases in between. Germline CDR1 reads SGHVS; CDR2 reads FNYEAQ. This CDR3 region has 14 residues. Here the CDR3 reads CASSLADGLNTIYF. DNA for the CDR3: TGTGCCAGCAGCTTAGCGGACGGGTTGAACACCATATATTTT.

A few counts support this clonotype. This chain links TRBV12-3 or TRBV12-4 with TRBJ2-4; perhaps TRBD1 as D (5 bases). V dropped 6 bases and J dropped 3 bases, with 12 bases sitting between them. CDR3 length equals 14 residues. DNA for the CDR3: TGTGCCAGCAGCGAGACAGCGATCAAAAACATTCAGTACTTC. It encodes CASSETAIKNIQYF.

The CDR3: CASSLSGGVDNEQFF. CDR3 nucleotide sequence: TGTGCCAGCAGCTTAAGTGGGGGGGTCGACAATGAGCAGTTCTTC. This chain joins TRBV7-3 and TRBJ2-1, with 7 bases that match TRBD2. V was clipped by 1 base and J by 5 bases; unmatched bases: 5. The CDR3 covers 15 residues. Germline CDR1 reads SGHTA; CDR2 reads FQGTGA.

A few counts support this clonotype. This chain links TRBV5-1 with TRBJ1-5; possibly TRBD1 for D (5 bases). There are 15 residues in the CDR3. V was cut by 0 bases and J by 8 bases, with 15 bases left in between. Germline V gives CDR1 SGHRS, CDR2 YFSETQ. CDR3 in DNA: TGCGCCAGCAGCTTGGGACCCGCGGCGGGGGAGCCCCAGCATTTT. Translated: CASSLGPAAGEPQHF.

The chain carries TRBV20-1 and TRBJ2-1; either TRBD1 or TRBD2 may supply D (5 bases each). CDR3 length: 13 residues. The V end lost 7 bases, the J end lost 6 bases, and 16 bases lay between the germline ends. Germline V lookup: CDR1 DFQATT, CDR2 SNEGSKA (reference sequence). The CDR3 nucleotides read TGCAGTGTCGACCCCAGTGGGACCAATGAGCAGTTCTTC. Protein: CSVDPSGTNEQFF.

This clonotype was seen only a few times. The chain recombines TRBV7-9 with TRBJ2-7; 7 bases match TRBD2. The ends lost 5 bases at V and 6 bases at J; junction bases unmatched: 10. The V gene's germline CDR1 is SEHNR and CDR2 FQNEAQ (reference sequence). CDR3 size: 14 residues. The DNA of the CDR3 is TGTGCCAGCAGCCACCTGGGGGGGTCCGCCGAGCAGTACTTC. It codes for CASSHLGGSAEQYF.

This clonotype was counted a few times. The chain has TRBV7-2 and TRBJ2-2; 8 nucleotides line up with TRBD1. After removal of 2 bases from V and 1 base from J, the junction contained 6 bases not matched to a gene. CDR1 and CDR2 from the germline V gene are SGHTA and FQGNSA. The CDR3 runs 17 residues. CDR3 amino acids: CASSLFPDRVNTGELFF. Written as DNA, the CDR3 is TGTGCCAGCAGCTTATTCCCGGACAGGGTGAACACCGGGGAGCTGTTTTTT.

This rearrangement joins TRBV19 to TRBJ2-7, with TRBD1 identical over 10 bases. Looked up from germline, CDR1 is LNHDA and CDR2 is SQIVND (reference sequence). Trimming at V came to 5 bases and at J to 2 bases, leaving 9 bases not matched to a gene. This CDR3 contains 16 residues. CDR3 sequence (DNA): TGTGCCAGTAGTGACCGACAGGGGGCTGGCCCCTACGAGCAGTACTTC. This codes for CASSDRQGAGPYEQYF.

The V gene is TRBV12-3 or TRBV12-4, the J gene TRBJ2-7; 7 bases fit TRBD1. J lost 1 base, V lost 3 bases, and 3 bases had no gene match. This CDR3 region has 14 residues. This CDR3 reads CASSLTGTSYEQYF. The CDR3 DNA reads as TGTGCCAGCAGTTTGACAGGGACGTCCTACGAGCAGTACTTC.

The chain carries TRBV20-1 and TRBJ1-2, with D uncertain. The V end lost 0 bases, the J end lost 4 bases, and 15 bases lay between the germline ends. Germline CDR1 DFQATT, CDR2 SNEGSKA (reference sequence). The length of the CDR3 is 15 residues. CDR3: CSARDLVGRGYGYTF. CDR3 bases: TGCAGTGCTAGAGACCTTGTCGGTAGAGGCTATGGCTACACCTTC.

This clonotype was counted between two and nine times. The V gene is TRBV5-4, the J gene TRBJ2-5, with D unresolved. The CDR3 sequence is 14 residues long. V lost 0 bases to trimming and J lost 8 bases, with 14 bases between them. Germline V gene lookup returns CDR1 SGHNT and CDR2 YYREEE (reference sequence). CDR3 in amino acids: CASSLELAKDTQYF. The CDR3, as DNA: TGTGCCAGCAGCTTGGAGTTGGCGAAGGATACCCAGTACTTC.

This rearrangement joins TRBV7-8 to TRBJ2-1; TRBD2 matches 7 bases. Trimming at V came to 8 bases and at J to 3 bases, leaving 7 bases not matched to a gene. This CDR3 region has 14 residues. The germline V gene has CDR1 SGHVS and CDR2 FQNEAQ. The DNA for the CDR3 is TGTGCCAGCTCACTCGGGACTAACTACAATGAGCAGTTCTTC. Its protein product is CASSLGTNYNEQFF.

This clonotype was seen only a few times. The chain couples TRBV7-9 to TRBJ2-1; 9 positions agree with TRBD1. The germline V gene has CDR1 SEHNR and CDR2 FQNEAQ (reference sequence). Trimming cost V 1 base and J 7 bases; bases outside gene matches: 2. The CDR3 totals 14 residues. The CDR3: CASSLGGQGNEQFF. The DNA for the CDR3 is TGTGCCAGCAGCTTAGGAGGACAGGGGAATGAGCAGTTCTTC.

The rearrangement joins TRBV5-1 to TRBJ1-1, with D unresolved. The CDR3 totals 14 residues. Per germline, CDR1 SGHRS and CDR2 YFSETQ. The ends were cut back, 0 bases at V and 1 base at J, with 7 bases in the middle. The CDR3 sequence: CASSLVFSNTEAFF. DNA for the CDR3: TGCGCCAGCAGCTTGGTGTTCTCGAACACTGAAGCTTTCTTT. Filled out from reference TRBV5-1 and TRBJ1-1, the complete variable domain reads KAGVTQTPRYLIKTRGQQVTLSCSPISGHRSVSWYQQTPGQGLQFLFEYFSETQRNKGNFPGRFSGRQFSNSRSEMNVSTLELGDSALYLCASSLVFSNTEAFFGQGTRLTVV.

This clonotype was seen many times. The chain couples TRBV4-1 to TRBJ2-5; no definite D call. CDR3 length: 11 amino acids. The germline V and J ends were trimmed by 1 base and 7 bases, with 4 bases remaining between them. CDR1 is MGHRA and CDR2 is YSYEKL in the germline V gene. CDR3 residues: CASSQGGTQYF. The CDR3 bases are TGCGCCAGCAGCCAAGGGGGGACCCAGTACTTC.

J is TRBJ2-3 and V is TRBV29-1; maybe TRBD2 (6 bases). Trimming left V 4 bases short and J 1 base short, with 15 bases between. This CDR3 contains 15 residues. Germline-derived CDR1 and CDR2 are SQVTM and ANQGSEA. CDR3 DNA: TGCAGCGTTGGCCGAGGAGGGCCTGGCACAGATACGCAGTATTTT. It yields the protein CSVGRGGPGTDTQYF.

This clonotype was recorded a few times. The chain links TRBV18 to TRBJ1-2, with D possibly matching TRBD1 (5 bases). V shed 5 bases and J shed 8 bases, with 9 bases lying between them. The CDR3 loop spans 11 amino acids. Per germline, CDR1 KGHSH and CDR2 LQKENI. The CDR3 here is CASSTQGGYTF. CDR3 sequence (DNA): TGTGCCAGCTCAACCCAGGGCGGCTACACCTTC.

This sequence joins TRBV10-3 and TRBJ2-7, with 11 bases that match TRBD1. The CDR3 spans 17 residues. The germline V gene has CDR1 ENHRY and CDR2 SYGVKD. The junction had 9 bases not matched to a gene; V was cut back by 0 bases and J by 5 bases. CDR3 protein: CAISESPPGQGGHEQYF. The CDR3 bases are TGTGCCATCAGTGAGTCCCCTCCGGGACAGGGGGGACACGAGCAGTACTTC.

This sequence joins TRBV6-5 and TRBJ2-3; perhaps D is TRBD1 or TRBD2 (5 bases each). The CDR3 covers 16 residues. V was clipped by 0 bases and J by 4 bases, with 14 bases between them. Germline loops: CDR1 MNHEY, CDR2 SVGAGI. The CDR3 nucleotides read TGTGCCAGCAGTTACTCCGGCCCCCGGGGACCAGATACGCAGTATTTT. This sequence encodes CASSYSGPRGPDTQYF.

The rearrangement uses TRBV24-1 and TRBJ2-3; D uncertain. CDR3 length: 14 amino acids. The germline gives CDR1 KGHDR, CDR2 SFDVKD. Trimming left V 5 bases short and J 2 bases short, with 10 bases between. CDR3 protein: CATSGRGYTDTQYF. Here the CDR3 DNA reads TGTGCCACCAGTGGGCGTGGCTACACAGATACGCAGTATTTT.

This chain links TRBV30 with TRBJ1-2; D perhaps matches TRBD1 (6 bases). The CDR3 has 13 residues. Germline V gene lookup returns CDR1 GTSNPN and CDR2 SVGIG (reference sequence). V was cut by 0 bases and J by 7 bases, with 12 bases left in between. The CDR3 sequence is CAWSVSGGGGYTF. The CDR3 nucleotides read TGTGCCTGGAGTGTATCGGGGGGCGGTGGCTACACCTTC. Looking up the rest from reference TRBV30 and TRBJ1-2 gives the full variable domain: SQTIHQWPATLVQPVGSPLSLECTVEGTSNPNLYWYRQAAGRGLQLLFYSVGIGQISSEVPQNLSASRPQDRQFILSSKKLLLSDSGFYLCAWSVSGGGGYTFGSGTRLTVV.

This clonotype was seen a few times. V gene TRBV7-6 combines with J gene TRBJ2-2; 9 nucleotides align to TRBD2. The CDR3 is made up of 17 amino acids. J gave up 5 bases and V 5 bases, and 12 bases lay outside the gene matches. In germline, CDR1 is SGHVS, CDR2 FNYEAQ. The CDR3 loop is CASSAGPSGIGTGELFF. DNA of the CDR3: TGTGCCAGCAGCGCCGGCCCTAGCGGGATCGGGACCGGGGAGCTGTTTTTT.

The chain combines TRBV6-5 with TRBJ1-1, with TRBD1 identical over 8 bases. The germline CDR1 and CDR2 sequences are MNHEY and SVGAGI. This CDR3 region has 14 residues. Trimming took 2 bases from V and 3 from J; bases not matched to a gene: 2. The CDR3 bases are TGTGCCAGCAGTTACCAGACAGGGGACACTGAAGCTTTCTTT. Its translation: CASSYQTGDTEAFF.

The chain joins TRBV24-1 to TRBJ2-5, with D possibly matching TRBD1 (6 bases). V gave up 3 bases and J gave up 1 base, with 8 bases separating them. The CDR3 length is 14 residues. Germline CDR1 KGHDR, CDR2 SFDVKD. The CDR3 nucleotides read TGTGCCACCAGTGATAGGACAGTCCAAGAGACCCAGTACTTC. Its protein product is CATSDRTVQETQYF.

This clonotype was detected ten times or more. At one boundary the junction diverges from the germline segment, which might be a read error. The J gene is TRBJ2-2, the V gene TRBV5-1; no reliable D call. CDR1 and CDR2 from the germline V gene are SGHRS and YFSETQ. This CDR3 comprises 13 residues. The CDR3 spells CASSLLGTGELFF. In nucleotides, the CDR3 is TGTGCCAGCAGTTTACTGGGCACCGGGGAGCTGTTTTTT.

In its sample, this clonotype was seen a few times. V is TRBV9 and J is TRBJ2-5, with 7 bases lining up with TRBD2. The CDR3 loop spans 14 amino acids. The germline V gene has CDR1 SGDLS and CDR2 YYNGEE. V was clipped by 0 bases and J by 4 bases; unmatched bases: 3. CDR3: CASSVGDYSETQYF. The CDR3 nucleotides are TGTGCCAGCAGCGTAGGGGACTATTCAGAGACCCAGTACTTC. The full variable domain, completed using reference TRBV9 and TRBJ2-5, is DSGVTQTPKHLITATGQRVTLRCSPRSGDLSVYWYQQSLDQGLQFLIQYYNGEERAKGNILERFSAQQFPDLHSELNLSSLELGDSALYFCASSVGDYSETQYFGPGTRLLVL.

At least ten counts were recorded for this clonotype. The gene calls are TRBV7-6 and TRBJ2-7; unclear D gene. The CDR3 has 13 residues. The germline gives CDR1 SGHVS, CDR2 FNYEAQ. With 0 bases removed from V and 0 bases from J, the gap between germline ends came to 3 bases. In DNA, the CDR3 is TGTGCCAGCAGCTTAGCCTTCTCCTACGAGCAGTACTTC. Encoded protein: CASSLAFSYEQYF.